This T cell receptor (beta chain) is from a study of CD8 T cells in Susac syndrome. cDNA came from about 0.5 to 1 ug RNA primed by random hexamers. MiXCR was run by TCRdb on the immunoSEQ multiplex PCR reads, yielding one entry per CDR3 protein. The sample shows 180,000 or so distinct CDR3 sequences, approximately 96% of them seen only once. CDR1 is GTSNPN, CDR2 SVGIG, per germline (reference sequence). Trimming pared 4 bases from V and 4 bases from J, leaving 13 bases between. The CDR3 runs 13 residues. The chain combines TRBV30 with TRBJ1-1; D might be TRBD1 (5 bases). The sequenced sample was CD4+ T cells from PBMCs. The sequence was obtained from a human donor with multiple sclerosis. The chain's CDR3 is CAWNVRGATEAFF. In DNA, the CDR3 is TGTGCCTGGAATGTTAGGGGAGCCACTGAAGCTTTCTTT.